This T cell receptor beta chain came from a study of CD8+ T cells in alopecia areata. Study-level points and caveats: Uncertainty about whether baseline CD8+ expansion is linked to response remains, with one nonresponder. Under tofacitinib, numerous expanded lesional clonotypes remained detectable in scalp and blood.

Per the germline V gene, CDR1 is LGHNT and CDR2 is FRNRAP. This CDR3 has 13 residues. Trimming took 7 bases from V and 2 from J, leaving 9 bases between them. TCR sequencing used cDNA made by reverse transcription of extracted RNA. Sequencing used immunoSEQ multiplex PCR; TCRdb keeps in-frame clones, though not all of them. This table holds a few hundred thousand clones, 30% to 40% found once. To note about this clone: Its antigen remains unknown.

Sample treatment: oral pan-JAK inhibitor, 5-10 mg twice daily. The TCR sequence derives from a human donor with alopecia areata. The chain couples TRBV12-5 to TRBJ1-3; D unclear. Sequencing used CD4+ T cells sorted from blood, obtained at week 34, from a patient treated with tofacitinib. The CDR3 DNA reads as TGTGCTAGTGAACGGTCTGCTGGAAACACCATATATTTT. Its protein is CASERSAGNTIYF.